This T cell receptor (beta chain) was sequenced during a study of long-term antiretroviral therapy in people with HIV. Survey-level resolution applied to immunoSEQ assay v3.0. The data were produced by immunoSEQ multiplex PCR, yet TCRdb's version contains in-frame clones alone and is incomplete. The sample lists roughly 14,000 clones; roughly 83% were seen once. Trimming removed 0 bases at V and 0 bases at J, with 6 bases between. The CDR3 spans 14 residues. Per germline, CDR1 GTSNPN and CDR2 SVGIG (reference sequence). This sequence was found in a man between 35 and 55 years old with HIV. This specimen was unsorted PBMCs, taken just before starting antiretroviral therapy. The chain has TRBV30 and TRBJ2-1; TRBD2 is a possible D gene (6 bases). The CDR3, as DNA: TGTGCCTGGAGTGTGGGGGGCTCCTACAATGAGCAGTTCTTC. Translating gives CAWSVGGSYNEQFF.